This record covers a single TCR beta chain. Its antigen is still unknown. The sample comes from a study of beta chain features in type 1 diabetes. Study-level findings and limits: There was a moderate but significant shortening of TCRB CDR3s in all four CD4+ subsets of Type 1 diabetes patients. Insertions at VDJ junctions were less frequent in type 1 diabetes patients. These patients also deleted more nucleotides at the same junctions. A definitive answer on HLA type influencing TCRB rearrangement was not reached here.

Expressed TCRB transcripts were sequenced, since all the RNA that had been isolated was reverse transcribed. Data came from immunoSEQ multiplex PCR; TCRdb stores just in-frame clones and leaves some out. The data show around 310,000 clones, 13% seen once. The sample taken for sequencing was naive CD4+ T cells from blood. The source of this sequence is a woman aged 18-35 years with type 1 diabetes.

The CDR3 nucleotides read TGTGCCAGCAGATTGGACGGGGGCTATGGCTACACCTTC. As protein: CASRLDGGYGYTF. The chain couples TRBV27 to TRBJ1-2; tentative D call: TRBD1 (5 bases). The CDR3 has 13 amino acids. CDR1 is MNHEY, CDR2 SMNVEV, per germline (reference sequence). V lost 6 bases, J lost 4 bases, and 12 bases lay in between.